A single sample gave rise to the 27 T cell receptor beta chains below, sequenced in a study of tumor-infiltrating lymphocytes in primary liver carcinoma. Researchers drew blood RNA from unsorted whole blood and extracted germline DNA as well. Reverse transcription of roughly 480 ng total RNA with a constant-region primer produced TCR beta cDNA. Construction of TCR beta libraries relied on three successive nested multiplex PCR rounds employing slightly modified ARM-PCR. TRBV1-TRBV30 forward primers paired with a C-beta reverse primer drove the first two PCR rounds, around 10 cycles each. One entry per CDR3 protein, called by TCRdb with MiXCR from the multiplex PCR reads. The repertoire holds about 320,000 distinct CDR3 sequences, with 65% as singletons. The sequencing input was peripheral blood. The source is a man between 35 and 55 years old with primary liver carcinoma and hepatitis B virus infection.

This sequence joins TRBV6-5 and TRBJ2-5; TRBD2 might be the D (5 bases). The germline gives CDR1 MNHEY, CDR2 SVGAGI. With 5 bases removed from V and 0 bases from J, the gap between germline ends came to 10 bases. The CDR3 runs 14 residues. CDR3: CASSHGEYQETQYF. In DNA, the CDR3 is TGTGCCAGCAGTCACGGGGAGTACCAAGAGACCCAGTACTTC.

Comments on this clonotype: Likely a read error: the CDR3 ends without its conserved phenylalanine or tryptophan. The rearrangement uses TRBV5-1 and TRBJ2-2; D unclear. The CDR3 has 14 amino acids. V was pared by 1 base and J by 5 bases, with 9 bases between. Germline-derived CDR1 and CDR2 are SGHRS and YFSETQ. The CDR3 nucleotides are TGCGCCAGCAGCTTGAGAACAGATACCGGGGAGCTGTTTTAT. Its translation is CASSLRTDTGELFY.

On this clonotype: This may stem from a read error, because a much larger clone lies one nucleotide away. CDR3 region: CASEDGGGGYNEQFF. The CDR3, as DNA: TGTGCCAGCGAGGACGGAGGCGGGGGCTACAATGAGCAGTTCTTC. V and J are TRBV6-6 and TRBJ2-1; the match to TRBD2 covers 7 bases. The length of the CDR3 is 15 residues. The germline V gene encodes CDR1 MNHNY and CDR2 SVGAGI (reference sequence). V trimming: 8 bases; J trimming: 3 bases; junction bases outside the gene matches: 10.

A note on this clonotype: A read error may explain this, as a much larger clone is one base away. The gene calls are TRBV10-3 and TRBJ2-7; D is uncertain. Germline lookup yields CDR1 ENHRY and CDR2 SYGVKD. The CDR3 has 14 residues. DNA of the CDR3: TGTGTCATCAGTGAGTCGAGAAGCTCCTACGAGCAGTACTTC. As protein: CVISESRSSYEQYF.

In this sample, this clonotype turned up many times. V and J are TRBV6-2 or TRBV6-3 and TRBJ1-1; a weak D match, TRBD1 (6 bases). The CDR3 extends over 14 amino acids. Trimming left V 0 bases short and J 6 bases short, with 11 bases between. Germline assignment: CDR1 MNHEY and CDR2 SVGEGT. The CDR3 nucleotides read TGTGCCAGCAGTTACTCGAGTAACAGGGCTGAAGCTTTCTTT. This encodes CASSYSSNRAEAFF.

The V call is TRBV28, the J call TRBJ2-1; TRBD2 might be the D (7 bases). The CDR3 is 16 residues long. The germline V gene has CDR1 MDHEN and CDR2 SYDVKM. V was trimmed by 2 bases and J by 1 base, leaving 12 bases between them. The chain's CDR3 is CASSLGEGGSYNEQFF. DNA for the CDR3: TGTGCCAGCAGTTTAGGGGAGGGGGGTTCCTACAATGAGCAGTTCTTC. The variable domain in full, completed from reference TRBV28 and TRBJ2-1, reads DVKVTQSSRYLVKRTGEKVFLECVQDMDHENMFWYRQDPGLGLRLIYFSYDVKMKEKGDIPEGYSVSREKKERFSLILESASTNQTSMYLCASSLGEGGSYNEQFFGPGTRLTVL.

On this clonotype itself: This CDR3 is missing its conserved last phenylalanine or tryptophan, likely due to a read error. CDR3 residues: CASSQSRGTTWELFS. The CDR3 coding sequence is TGTGCCAGCAGCCAATCCAGGGGTACGACCTGGGAGCTGTTTTCT. V gene TRBV4-2 combines with J gene TRBJ2-2; the D gene is possibly TRBD1 (6 bases). V was trimmed by 2 bases and J by 9 bases, leaving 16 bases between them. This CDR3 is 15 amino acids long. Per the germline V gene, CDR1 is LGHNA and CDR2 is YNFKEQ.

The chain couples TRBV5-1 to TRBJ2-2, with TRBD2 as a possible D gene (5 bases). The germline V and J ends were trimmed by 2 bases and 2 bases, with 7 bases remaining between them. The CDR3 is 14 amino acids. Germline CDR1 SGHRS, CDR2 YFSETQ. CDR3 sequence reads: CASSFTRNTGELFF. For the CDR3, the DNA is TGCGCCAGCAGCTTCACTAGAAACACCGGGGAGCTGTTTTTT.

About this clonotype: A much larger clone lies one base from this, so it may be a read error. The CDR3 protein is CASSHPLGAHEQYF. CDR3 bases: TGTGCCAGCAGTCACCCGCTGGGGGCCCACGAGCAGTACTTC. The chain is built from TRBV6-2 or TRBV6-3 and TRBJ2-7; TRBD1 is a possible D gene (6 bases). This CDR3 is built from 14 residues. Germline-derived CDR1 and CDR2 are MNHEY and SVGEGT. Trimming stripped 5 bases from V and 5 bases from J, with 16 bases between.

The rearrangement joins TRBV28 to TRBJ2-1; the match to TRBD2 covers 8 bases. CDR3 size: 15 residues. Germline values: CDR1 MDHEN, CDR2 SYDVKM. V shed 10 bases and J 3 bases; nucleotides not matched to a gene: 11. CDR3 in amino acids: CAILGAGRDYNEQFF. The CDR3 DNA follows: TGTGCCATCCTAGGGGCCGGGAGGGACTACAATGAGCAGTTCTTC.

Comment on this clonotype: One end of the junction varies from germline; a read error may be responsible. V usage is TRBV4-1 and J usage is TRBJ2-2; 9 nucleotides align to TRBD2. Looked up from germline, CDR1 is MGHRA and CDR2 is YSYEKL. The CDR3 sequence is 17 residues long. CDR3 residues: CASNQVDGGRAGGELFF. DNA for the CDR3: TGCGCCAGCAACCAAGTAGATGGCGGGAGGGCCGGCGGGGAGCTGTTTTTT.

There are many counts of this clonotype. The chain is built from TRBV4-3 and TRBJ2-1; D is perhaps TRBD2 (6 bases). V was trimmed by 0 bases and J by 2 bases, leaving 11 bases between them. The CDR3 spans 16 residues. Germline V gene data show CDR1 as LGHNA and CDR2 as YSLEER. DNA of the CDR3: TGCGCCAGCAGCCAAGAGGCGGGAACCGCCTACAATGAGCAGTTCTTC. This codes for CASSQEAGTAYNEQFF.

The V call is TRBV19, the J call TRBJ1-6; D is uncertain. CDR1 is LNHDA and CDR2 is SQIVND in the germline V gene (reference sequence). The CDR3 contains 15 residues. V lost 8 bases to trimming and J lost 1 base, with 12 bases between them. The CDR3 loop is CASRSGRSYNSPLHF. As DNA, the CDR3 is TGTGCCAGTCGTTCAGGCAGATCCTATAATTCACCCCTCCACTTT. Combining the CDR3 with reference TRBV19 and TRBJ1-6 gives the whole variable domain DGGITQSPKYLFRKEGQNVTLSCEQNLNHDAMYWYRQDPGQGLRLIYYSQIVNDFQKGDIAEGYSVSREKKESFPLTVTSAQKNPTAFYLCASRSGRSYNSPLHFGNGTRLTVT.

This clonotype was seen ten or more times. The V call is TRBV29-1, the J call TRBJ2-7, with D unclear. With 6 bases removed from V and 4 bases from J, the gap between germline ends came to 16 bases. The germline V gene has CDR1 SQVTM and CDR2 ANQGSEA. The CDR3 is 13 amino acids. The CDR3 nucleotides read TGCAGCGTGGCATTTCAGTACGGGTACGAGCAGTACTTC. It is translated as CSVAFQYGYEQYF.

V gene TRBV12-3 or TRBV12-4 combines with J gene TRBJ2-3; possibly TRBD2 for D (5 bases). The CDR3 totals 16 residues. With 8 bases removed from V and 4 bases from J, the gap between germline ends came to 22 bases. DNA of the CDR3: TGTGCCAGCGGGTACTTCAGGAGGCTTATCGCAGATACGCAGTATTTT. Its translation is CASGYFRRLIADTQYF.

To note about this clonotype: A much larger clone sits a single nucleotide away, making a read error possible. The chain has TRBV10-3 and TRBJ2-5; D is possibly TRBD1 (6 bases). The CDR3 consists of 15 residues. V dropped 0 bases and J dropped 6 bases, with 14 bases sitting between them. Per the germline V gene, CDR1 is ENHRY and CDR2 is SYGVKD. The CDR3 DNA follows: TGTGCCATCAGTGAGTCGAACAGGGAGAGGAAGACCCAGTACTTC. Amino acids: CAISESNRERKTQYF.

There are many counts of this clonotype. For the CDR3, the DNA is TGTGCCAGCAGCCGCCCGGGACTAGCGGCAGGCCGTACAGATACGCAGTATTTT. Amino acids: CASSRPGLAAGRTDTQYF. The genes are TRBV6-2 or TRBV6-3 and TRBJ2-3, with 11 bases identical to TRBD2. The CDR3 is 18 residues long. J lost 3 bases, V lost 6 bases, and 14 bases had no gene match. The germline CDR1 and CDR2 sequences are MNHEY and SVGEGT.

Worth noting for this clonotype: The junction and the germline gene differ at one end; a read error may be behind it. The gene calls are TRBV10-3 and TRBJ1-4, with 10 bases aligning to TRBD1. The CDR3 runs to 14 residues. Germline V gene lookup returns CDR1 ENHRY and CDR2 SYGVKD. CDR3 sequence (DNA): TGTGTCATCAGGCGACAGGGGGCGAGTGAAAAACTGTTTTTT. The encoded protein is CVIRRQGASEKLFF.

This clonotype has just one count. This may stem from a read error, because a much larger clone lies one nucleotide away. Written as DNA, the CDR3 is TGCGCCAGCAGTGAGATTTATGGGGGGCTAGCCAAAAACATTCAGTACTTC. This sequence encodes CASSEIYGGLAKNIQYF. The chain is built from TRBV10-2 and TRBJ2-4, with D perhaps TRBD1 or TRBD2 (6 bases each). The CDR3 is 17 amino acids. V was pared by 2 bases and J by 0 bases, with 14 bases between. Germline CDR1 reads WSHSY; CDR2 reads SAAADI.

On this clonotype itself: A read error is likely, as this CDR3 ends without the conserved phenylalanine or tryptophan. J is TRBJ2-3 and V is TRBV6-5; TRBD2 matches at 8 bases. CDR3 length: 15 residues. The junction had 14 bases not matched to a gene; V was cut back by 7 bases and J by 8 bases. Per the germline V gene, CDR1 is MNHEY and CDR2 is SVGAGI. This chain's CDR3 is CASNPGPAGAGTQYS. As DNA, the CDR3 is TGTGCCAGCAACCCAGGACCAGCGGGAGCAGGTACGCAGTATTCT.

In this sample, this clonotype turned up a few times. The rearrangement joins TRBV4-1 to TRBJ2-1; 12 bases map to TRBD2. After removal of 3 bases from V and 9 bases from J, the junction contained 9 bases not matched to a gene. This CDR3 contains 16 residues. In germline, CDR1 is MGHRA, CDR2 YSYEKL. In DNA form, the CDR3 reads TGCGCCAGCAGCCACCTAGCGGGAGGGAGGGCGAGTGAGCAGTTCTTC. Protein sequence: CASSHLAGGRASEQFF.

The CDR3 nucleotides are TGTGCCAGCAGCCAAGTGTTTGAGGGCAGCGAGCAGTACTTC. The encoded protein is CASSQVFEGSEQYF. The chain couples TRBV14 to TRBJ2-7; weak D call: TRBD2 (5 bases). The CDR3 spans 14 residues. The germline gives CDR1 SGHDN, CDR2 FVKESK. Trimming took off 1 base at V and 6 bases at J, with 13 bases between the two ends.

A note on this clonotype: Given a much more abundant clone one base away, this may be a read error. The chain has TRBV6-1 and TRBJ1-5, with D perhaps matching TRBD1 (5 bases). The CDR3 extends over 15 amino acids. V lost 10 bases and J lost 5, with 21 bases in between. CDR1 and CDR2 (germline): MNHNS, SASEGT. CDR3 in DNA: TGTGCCACTTTCCCGCTGGCAGGGACCGATCAGCCCCAGCATTTT. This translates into CATFPLAGTDQPQHF.

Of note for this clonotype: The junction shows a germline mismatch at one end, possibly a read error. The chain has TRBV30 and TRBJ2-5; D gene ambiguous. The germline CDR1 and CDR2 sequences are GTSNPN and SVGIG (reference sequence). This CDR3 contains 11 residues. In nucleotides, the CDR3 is TGTGTCTGGAGTGTCGAAGAGACCCAGTACTTC. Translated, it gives CVWSVEETQYF.

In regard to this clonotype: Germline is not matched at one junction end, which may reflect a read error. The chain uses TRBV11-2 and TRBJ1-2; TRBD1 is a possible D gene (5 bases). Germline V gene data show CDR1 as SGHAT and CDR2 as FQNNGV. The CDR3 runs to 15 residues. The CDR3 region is CASSYLGKGLDGYTF. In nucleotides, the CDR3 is TGTGCCAGCAGCTACTTAGGGAAGGGGCTAGATGGCTACACATTC. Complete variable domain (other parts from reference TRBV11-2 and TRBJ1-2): EAGVAQSPRYKIIEKRQSVAFWCNPISGHATLYWYQQILGQGPKLLIQFQNNGVVDDSQLPKDRFSAERLKGVDSTLKIQPAKLEDSAVYLCASSYLGKGLDGYTFGSGTRLTVV.

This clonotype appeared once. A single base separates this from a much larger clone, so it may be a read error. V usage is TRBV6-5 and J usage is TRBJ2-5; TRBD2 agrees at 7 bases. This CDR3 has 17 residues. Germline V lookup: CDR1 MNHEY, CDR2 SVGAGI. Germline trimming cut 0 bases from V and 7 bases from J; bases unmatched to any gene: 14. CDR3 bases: TGTGCCAGCAGTTACTCGGAGGGGACTAACGGAAGAAGGACCCAGTACTTC. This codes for CASSYSEGTNGRRTQYF.

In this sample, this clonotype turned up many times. The CDR3 protein is CASSDYNEQFF. The CDR3 DNA reads as TGCGCCAGCAGCGATTACAATGAGCAGTTCTTC. This chain connects TRBV5-1 to TRBJ2-1; D unclear. V lost 4 bases to trimming and J lost 4 bases, with 3 bases between them. The CDR3 consists of 11 residues. The germline gives CDR1 SGHRS, CDR2 YFSETQ.